What follows is one TCR beta chain and its context. In this sample, this clone turned up once. What this receptor recognizes is not known. One base away there is no much larger clone; base qualities are not given. The sample comes from a study of cytomegalovirus exposure and HLA in healthy donors (dated by TCRdb to about 2017). At the level of the whole study: An earlier analysis of more than 550 of the donors reported 276 Gb of sequence data and 95 million to 130 million unique TCR beta sequences obtained from approximately 180 million T cells. Approximately 330 gigabases of sequencing data and approximately 92 million unique TCR sequences made up an early release that covered 640 HLA-typed donors. Of the approximately 400 genotyped donors, 65% to 90% fell in the genetic ancestry cluster associated with self-reported Caucasian donors. The aim of the study was to test whether cataloging public T cell receptors could identify signatures of past pathogen exposure. The T cell repertoires of 666 subjects were profiled by immunosequencing and related to cytomegalovirus serostatus. Besides the first cohort of under 700 subjects, a separate validation cohort made up of around 120 different subjects was used. High-throughput TCR immunosequencing, statistical association of individual TCRs with disease status, and machine learning were combined to predict cytomegalovirus infection status. To study patterns of TCR occurrence, a later analysis re-analyzed previously published TCR beta repertoires from 600 to 750 donors and added high-resolution HLA genotyping. In the later analysis, no new phenotypic data were used to find candidate immune exposures; instead, reliance was placed on TCR beta sequences and their occurrence across donors. In an earlier analysis of a few hundred of the donors, high-throughput TCR beta sequencing was used to judge whether each TCR beta V gene segment behaved as functional or pseudogenic. Donor age, sex, ethnicity and CMV serostatus were collected together with the repertoire data. A later genetic analysis used genome-wide SNP genotypes for about 55% of the 666 donors, treating that subset as a discovery cohort. Every discovery cohort repertoire had been produced on one sequencing platform. HLA typing included class I and class II loci at four-digit resolution. The number of typed donors differed by locus: about 620-640 for A, B, C, DRB1 and DQB1; approximately 520 for DQA1; approximately 610 for DPA1; and around 490 for DPB1. Roughly five DR-DQ haplotypes were handled as single units for association and clustering because linkage in the cohort was strong. Among some 400 genotyped donors of the cohort, an average of approximately 220,000 unique TCR beta nucleotide sequences was sequenced per donor, of which about 20% were non-productive.

In total, just over 650 healthy bone marrow donors made up the cohort. At the time of sampling, every cohort member was nominally healthy, though immune exposures that went unrecorded were likely present. The donor tested CMV seronegative and was one of the 352 seronegative cohort members. Each donor provided a peripheral blood sample, and peripheral blood mononuclear cells were used for TCR beta sequencing. Genomic DNA was extracted from the blood cell samples with the Qiagen DNeasy Blood Extraction Kit. The CDR3 runs 14 residues from the cysteine to the phenylalanine. Kept here is only the CDR3 DNA, which spans 42 bases and is read in frame from base 1. CDR1 and CDR2 (LNHDA, SQIVND) derive from the germline V gene (reference sequence). Trimmed from V: 4 bases; trimmed from J: 5 bases; junction bases lacking a gene match: 5. Receptor libraries were prepared by the immunoSEQ multiplex PCR assay. The multiplex PCR relied on a mix of 60 forward primers for TCR Vbeta segments and 13 reverse primers for TCR Jbeta segments. A multiplex PCR assay on genomic DNA amplified the CDR3 region of rearranged TCR beta genes. The Illumina HiSeq System was used to sequence the amplified TCR beta libraries as 87-base-pair reads. The paper's data handling went like this. Across the 640 or so repertoires, a later analysis counted roughly 77 million unique TCR beta chains, some 11 million of which were shared by at least two donors. Raw reads were error-corrected and collapsed into unique sequences by a nearest-neighbor algorithm in which closely related sequences were merged to remove PCR and sequencing errors. V, D and J gene segments were assigned by aligning CDR3 sequences to IMGT reference sequences. For a sequence to be retained, a match of at least six nucleotides to both a V gene segment and a J gene segment was required. A rearrangement was called productive if the CDR3 had no stop codons and remained in frame with V and J, and every other rearrangement was called non-productive. CDR3 was defined according to IMGT convention as the region running from the second conserved V-encoded cysteine to the conserved J-encoded phenylalanine. In an earlier analysis of 587 of the donors, sequences lacking an unambiguous match to a single V gene segment were excluded. An earlier analysis of a few hundred of the donors classified V segments as functional when productive rearrangements were above 56.7% and as segregating when the standard deviation between donors was above 5%. A statistical classification framework was built to diagnose cytomegalovirus status from the catalog of TCR beta chain sequences. A later analysis assigned V and J genes by comparing TCR nucleotide sequences with IMGT/GENE-DB human TR gene sequences. The TCRdist pipeline was used in a later analysis to assign CDR3 sequences and most-parsimonious VDJ recombination scenarios. In a later analysis, each TCR beta chain was defined by its CDR3 amino acid sequence together with its V-gene family, and reads without a unique V-gene family were excluded. A later analysis removed several hundred highly shared, low-generation-probability nucleotide sequences to deal with suspected cross-contamination and a sequencing artifact. In a later analysis, a clonal expansion index for each public chain was calculated from normalized within-repertoire ranks of inferred template counts. A later analysis computed generation probabilities with a VDJ recombination model fitted to out-of-frame rearrangements, and checked the results against IGoR. Hypergeometric tests were used in a later analysis to score TCR-TCR, TCR-HLA and TCR-CMV co-occurrence, with a repertoire-size bias correction applied to the TCR pairs. In a later analysis, false discovery rates were estimated by permuting HLA or CMV assignments 20 times. In a later analysis, co-occurring TCRs were grouped using DBSCAN, and TCRdist sequence similarity was added for clustering within HLA-allele-positive subsets. Co-occurrence clustering excluded repertoires with fewer than 30,000 or more than 120,000 public chains, plus five with anomalous nucleotide sharing. This is the immuneACCESS table as TCRdb keeps it, with only in-frame sequences that have V and J called. A part of the clones is gone; compared with another copy, unresolved V genes explain less than half, and the rest is unexplained. That table is the source of V, J and clone size, and D and trimming were worked out from the DNA. Recorded for this sample are 180,000 or so clones; 76% of them occurred a single time. Of the sample, roughly 1.5% falls within the top ten clones.

Broader findings and caveats from the paper: HLA typing was unavailable for some donors at each locus, so association tests used only the typed subset. According to a later analysis, most CMV-associated TCR beta chains appeared to be HLA-restricted, and the HLA associations seemed to be driven largely by CMV exposure. In the study, approximately 160 TCR beta chains were listed as associated with cytomegalovirus. It was suggested by the authors that the approach could potentially be generalized to other disease states and immunological phenotypes. Approximately 18 rarely observed V segments, including chromosome 9 orphons, were excluded from the earlier analysis of 550 to 700 of the donors because counts were too low. According to a later genetic analysis, donors in an Asian-associated ancestry cluster had fewer N-insertions in productive TCRs than the roughly 660-donor mean. A group of highly shared sequence variants was considered likely to be a technical artifact of the sequencing pipeline. In vitro tests confirmed that a few of the cytomegalovirus-associated TCR beta chains recognize cytomegalovirus antigens. Sequencing depth was assumed to be roughly uniform across donors in the presence/absence analyses, though that assumption may not hold. A later analysis found that TCR association rates varied across HLA loci, with DRB1 alleles showing the most associated TCRs and HLA-C alleles the fewest. A later analysis reported that several top co-occurrence clusters appeared linked to parvovirus B19, influenza, CMV and Epstein-Barr virus. In a later analysis, 15,000 to 20,000 TCR beta sequences were associated with specific HLA alleles at a false discovery rate of 0.05. Compared with equally common non-associated chains, HLA-associated TCR beta chains in a later analysis were more clonally expanded and had lower generation probabilities. A later genetic analysis associated a missense DCLRE1C variant with V-gene and J-gene trimming of TCR beta chains, and an independent cohort replicated the association. The 87-base-pair reads could not distinguish some IMGT-functional V segments, including TRBV6-2 and TRBV6-3, so those segments were excluded. Correlated functional status among segregating V segments might reflect linkage disequilibrium, but an unknown experimental factor could not be ruled out. While some public TCRs were present in many individuals, most TCR sequences turned up only very rarely across donors. Strong co-occurrence of HLA alleles, especially DR and DQ, made assigning TCR associations to individual alleles difficult. A further reported finding was that TCR beta sequences accurately predicted the HLA-A and HLA-B alleles for most subjects in the first cohort. An earlier analysis of 587 of the donors showed that most TCR beta V segments appeared in productive rearrangements either about 87% or about 30% of the time, which broadly matched IMGT annotations. The only immune exposure information available for the cohort was CMV serostatus. The classifier was reported to diagnose cytomegalovirus status with high specificity and sensitivity in both the original and validation cohorts. The cohort was sequenced for TCR beta chains only, and without alpha or paired-chain data the features that could be detected were limited.

The TCR sequence derives from a man aged 18 to 30 in good health and CMV-seronegative. This receptor chain uses TRBV19 and TRBJ2-1, with 7 bases aligning to TRBD2. Specimen: PBMCs. The CDR3 protein is CASSRTRTHNEQFF. The sequenced DNA is TGTGCCAGTAGTAGGACTAGAACCCACAATGAGCAGTTCTTC.